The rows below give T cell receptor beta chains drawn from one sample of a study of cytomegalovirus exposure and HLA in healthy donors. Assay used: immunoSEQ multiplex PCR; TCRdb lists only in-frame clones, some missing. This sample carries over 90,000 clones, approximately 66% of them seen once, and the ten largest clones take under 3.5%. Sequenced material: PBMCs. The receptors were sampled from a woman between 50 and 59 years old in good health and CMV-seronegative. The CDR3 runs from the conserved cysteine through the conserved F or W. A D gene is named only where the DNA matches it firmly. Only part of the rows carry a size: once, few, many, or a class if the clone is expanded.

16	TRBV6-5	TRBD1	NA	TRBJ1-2	CASSYLDRGQHYGYIF	TGTGCCAGCAGTTACCTGGACAGGGGGCAACACTATGGCTACATCTTC
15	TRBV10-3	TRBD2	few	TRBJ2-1	CAISGQRGEYNEQFF	TGTGCCATCAGTGGGCAGCGGGGGGAGTACAATGAGCAGTTCTTC
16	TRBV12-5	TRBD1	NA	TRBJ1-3	CASGLVLGQGGNTIYF	TGTGCTAGTGGTTTGGTTCTCGGACAGGGCGGAAACACCATATATTTT
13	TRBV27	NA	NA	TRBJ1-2	CASSLIPNYGYTF	TGTGCCAGCAGTTTAATTCCAAACTATGGCTACACCTTC
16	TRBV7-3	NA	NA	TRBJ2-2	CASSSEAGRNTGELFF	TGTGCCAGCAGCTCAGAAGCGGGTAGGAACACCGGGGAGCTGTTTTTT
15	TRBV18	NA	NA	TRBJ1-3	CASSRTEGSGNTIYF	TGTGCCAGCTCACGGACAGAAGGATCTGGAAACACCATATATTTT
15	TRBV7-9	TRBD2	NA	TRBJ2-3	CASSFSGGTTDTQYF	TGTGCCAGCAGCTTTAGCGGGGGGACCACAGATACGCAGTATTTT
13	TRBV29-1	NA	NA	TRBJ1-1	CSVEPGLEQGAFF	TGCAGCGTTGAACCAGGGCTTGAACAGGGAGCTTTCTTT
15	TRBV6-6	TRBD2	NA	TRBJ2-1	CASRLAGGLDNEQFF	TGTGCCAGCAGGCTAGCGGGGGGGTTGGACAATGAGCAGTTCTTC
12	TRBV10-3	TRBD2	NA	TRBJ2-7	CAIAGTTNEQYF	TGTGCCATCGCCGGGACTACTAACGAGCAGTACTTC
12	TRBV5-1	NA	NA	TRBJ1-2	CASSLDSYGYTF	TGCGCCAGCAGCTTGGACAGCTATGGCTACACCTTC
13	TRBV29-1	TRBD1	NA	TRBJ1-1	CSTRGQGNTEAFF	TGCAGCACCCGGGGACAGGGCAACACTGAAGCTTTCTTT
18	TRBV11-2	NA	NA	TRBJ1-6	CASSLEAGTPNYNSPLHF	TGTGCCAGCAGCTTAGAAGCCGGGACACCTAACTATAATTCACCCCTCCACTTT
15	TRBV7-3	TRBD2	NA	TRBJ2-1	CASSSPGLAANEQFF	TGTGCCAGCAGCTCCCCGGGACTAGCCGCCAATGAGCAGTTCTTC
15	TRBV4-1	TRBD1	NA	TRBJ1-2	CASSPIQGQSYGYTF	TGCGCCAGCAGTCCTATACAGGGACAGTCTTATGGCTACACCTTC
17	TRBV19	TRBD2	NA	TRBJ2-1	CASSISAGDSSYNEQFF	TGTGCCAGTAGTATAAGTGCGGGGGATAGCTCCTACAATGAGCAGTTCTTC
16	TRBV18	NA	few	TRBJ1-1	CASSPTVIGLNTEAFF	TGTGCCAGCTCACCGACAGTCATCGGACTGAACACTGAAGCTTTCTTT
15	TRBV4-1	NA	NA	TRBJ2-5	CASSPRLELAETQYF	TGCGCCAGCAGCCCCAGACTAGAGCTGGCAGAGACCCAGTACTTC
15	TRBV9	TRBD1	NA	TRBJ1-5	CASSSGGESNQPQHF	TGTGCCAGCAGCTCAGGGGGAGAGAGCAATCAGCCCCAGCATTTT
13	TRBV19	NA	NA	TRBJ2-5	CASSPQIKETQYF	TGTGCCAGTAGCCCCCAGATAAAAGAGACCCAGTACTTC
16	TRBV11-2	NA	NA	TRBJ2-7	CASSLDAVALSYEQYF	TGTGCCAGCAGCTTAGATGCGGTAGCCCTCTCCTACGAGCAGTACTTC
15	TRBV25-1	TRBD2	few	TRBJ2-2	CASSARTRNTGELFF	TGTGCCAGCAGTGCCCGGACTAGAAACACCGGGGAGCTGTTTTTT
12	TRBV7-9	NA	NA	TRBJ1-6	CASSATHSPLHF	TGTGCCAGCAGCGCCACTCATTCACCCCTCCACTTT
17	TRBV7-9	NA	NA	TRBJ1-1	CASSLAYVAMVNTEAFF	TGTGCCAGCAGCTTAGCCTACGTTGCGATGGTGAACACTGAAGCTTTCTTT